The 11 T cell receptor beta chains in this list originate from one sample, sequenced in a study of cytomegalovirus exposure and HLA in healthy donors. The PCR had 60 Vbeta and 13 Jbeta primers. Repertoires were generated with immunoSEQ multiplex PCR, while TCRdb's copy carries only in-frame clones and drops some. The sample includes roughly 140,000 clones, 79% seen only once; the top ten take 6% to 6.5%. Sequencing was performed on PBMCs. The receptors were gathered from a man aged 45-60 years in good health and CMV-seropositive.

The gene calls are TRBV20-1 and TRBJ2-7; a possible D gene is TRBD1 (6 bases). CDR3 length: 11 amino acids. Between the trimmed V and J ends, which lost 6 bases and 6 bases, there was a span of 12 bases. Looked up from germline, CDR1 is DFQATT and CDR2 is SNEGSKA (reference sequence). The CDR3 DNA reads TGCAGTGCCAAACAGGGTTCCGAGCAGTACTTC. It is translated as CSAKQGSEQYF.

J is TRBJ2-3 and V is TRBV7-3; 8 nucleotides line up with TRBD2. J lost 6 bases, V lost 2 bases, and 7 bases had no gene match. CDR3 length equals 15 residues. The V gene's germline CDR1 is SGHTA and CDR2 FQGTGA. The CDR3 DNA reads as TGTGCCAGCAGCTTACGTAGCGGGACTTTGGATACGCAGTATTTT. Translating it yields CASSLRSGTLDTQYF.

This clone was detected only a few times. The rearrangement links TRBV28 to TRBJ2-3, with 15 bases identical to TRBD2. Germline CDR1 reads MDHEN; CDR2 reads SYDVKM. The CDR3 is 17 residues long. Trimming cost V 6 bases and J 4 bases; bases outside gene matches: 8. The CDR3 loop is CASSRTSGRAGADTQYF. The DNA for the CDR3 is TGTGCCAGCAGCCGGACTAGCGGGAGGGCCGGGGCAGATACGCAGTATTTT. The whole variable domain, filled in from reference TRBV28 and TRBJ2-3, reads DVKVTQSSRYLVKRTGEKVFLECVQDMDHENMFWYRQDPGLGLRLIYFSYDVKMKEKGDIPEGYSVSREKKERFSLILESASTNQTSMYLCASSRTSGRAGADTQYFGPGTRLTVL.

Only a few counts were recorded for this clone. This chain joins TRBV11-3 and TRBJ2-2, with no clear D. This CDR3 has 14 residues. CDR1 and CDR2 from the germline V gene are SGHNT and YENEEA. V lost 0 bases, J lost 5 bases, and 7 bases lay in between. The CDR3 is CASSLDRSTGELFF. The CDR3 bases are TGTGCCAGCAGCTTAGATCGGTCTACCGGGGAGCTGTTTTTT.

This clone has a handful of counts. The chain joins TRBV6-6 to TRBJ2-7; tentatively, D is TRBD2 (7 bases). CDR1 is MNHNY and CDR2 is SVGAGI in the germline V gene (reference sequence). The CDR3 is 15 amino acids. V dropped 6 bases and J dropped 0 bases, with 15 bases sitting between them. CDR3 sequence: CASRGGGPSSYEQYF. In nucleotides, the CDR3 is TGTGCCAGCAGGGGAGGGGGACCGAGCTCCTACGAGCAGTACTTC.

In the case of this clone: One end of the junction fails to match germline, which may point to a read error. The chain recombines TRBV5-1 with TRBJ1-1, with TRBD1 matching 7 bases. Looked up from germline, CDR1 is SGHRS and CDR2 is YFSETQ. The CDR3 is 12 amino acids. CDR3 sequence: CASSTGVAEALF. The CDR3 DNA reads TGCGCCAGCAGCACAGGGGTCGCTGAAGCTCTCTTT.

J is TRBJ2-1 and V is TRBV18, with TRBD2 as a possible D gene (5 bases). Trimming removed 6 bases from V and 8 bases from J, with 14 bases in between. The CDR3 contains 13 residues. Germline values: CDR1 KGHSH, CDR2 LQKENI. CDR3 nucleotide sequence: TGTGCCAGCTCCCTAGGGAGAGAGGATGAGCAGTTCTTC. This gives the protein CASSLGREDEQFF.

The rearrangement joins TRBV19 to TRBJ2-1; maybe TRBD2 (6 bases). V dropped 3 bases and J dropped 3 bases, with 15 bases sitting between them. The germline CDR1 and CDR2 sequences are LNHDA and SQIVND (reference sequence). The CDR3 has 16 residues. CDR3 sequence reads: CASSIFRGVGYNEQFF. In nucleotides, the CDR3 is TGTGCCAGTAGTATCTTTCGCGGGGTGGGCTACAATGAGCAGTTCTTC.

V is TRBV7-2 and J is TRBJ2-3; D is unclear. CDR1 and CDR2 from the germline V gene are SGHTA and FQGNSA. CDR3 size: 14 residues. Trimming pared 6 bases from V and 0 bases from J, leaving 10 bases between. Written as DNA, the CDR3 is TGTGCCAGCAGGAAGAGTAGTAGCACAGATACGCAGTATTTT. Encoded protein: CASRKSSSTDTQYF.

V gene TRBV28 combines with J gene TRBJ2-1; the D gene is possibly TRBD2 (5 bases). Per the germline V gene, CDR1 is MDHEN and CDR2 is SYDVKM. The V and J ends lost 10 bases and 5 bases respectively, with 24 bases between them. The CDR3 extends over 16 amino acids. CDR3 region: CAIRTSKDTEDNEQFF. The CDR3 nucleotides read TGTGCCATTCGGACTTCTAAAGATACAGAGGACAATGAGCAGTTCTTC.

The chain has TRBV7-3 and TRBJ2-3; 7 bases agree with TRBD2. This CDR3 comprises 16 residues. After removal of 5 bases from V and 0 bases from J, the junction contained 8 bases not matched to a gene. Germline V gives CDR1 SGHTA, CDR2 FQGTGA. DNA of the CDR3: TGTGCCAGCAGCAAAGCTAGCGGCTCTAGCACAGATACGCAGTATTTT. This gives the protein CASSKASGSSTDTQYF.